These 9 T cell receptor beta chains originate from one sample sequenced in a study of blood T cell repertoires in COVID-19. The method was immunoSEQ multiplex PCR; TCRdb's version includes in-frame clones alone and lacks a portion of them. Of more than 45,000 clones detected, around 80% appear once; the ten largest clones hold approximately 15%. The material sequenced was peripheral blood. Receptors were obtained from a man aged 40-55 years with acute or convalescent COVID-19.

V and J are TRBV18 and TRBJ2-3; D gene ambiguous. The V end lost 3 bases, the J end lost 0 bases, and 7 bases lay between the germline ends. In germline, CDR1 is KGHSH, CDR2 LQKENI. The CDR3 spans 14 residues. The CDR3 protein is CASSPGPSTDTQYF. Here the CDR3 DNA reads TGTGCCAGCTCACCTGGGCCAAGCACAGATACGCAGTATTTT.

In DNA, the CDR3 is TGTGCCAGCTCACTTCGGGACAGGGGGACGAGCACAGATACGCAGTATTTT. Translating gives CASSLRDRGTSTDTQYF. The gene calls are TRBV18 and TRBJ2-3; TRBD1 agrees at 11 bases. Looked up from germline, CDR1 is KGHSH and CDR2 is LQKENI. J lost 0 bases, V lost 4 bases, and 6 bases had no gene match. The CDR3 loop spans 17 amino acids.

The V gene is TRBV30, the J gene TRBJ1-6; D is unclear. The CDR3 has 12 amino acids. V was pared by 2 bases and J by 7 bases, with 6 bases between. Germline CDR1 reads GTSNPN; CDR2 reads SVGIG (reference sequence). CDR3 DNA: TGTGCCTGGAGTCCGTCCAATTCACCCCTCCACTTT. Translation gives CAWSPSNSPLHF.

This chain connects TRBV11-2 to TRBJ2-1; 7 nucleotides agree with TRBD2. There are 14 residues in the CDR3. Trimming cost V 2 bases and J 6 bases; bases outside gene matches: 4. Germline CDR1 SGHAT, CDR2 FQNNGV. As DNA, the CDR3 is TGTGCCAGCAGCTTACTAGCGGCCCGCAATGAGCAGTTCTTC. This translates into CASSLLAARNEQFF.

The chain links TRBV30 to TRBJ1-1; 8 nucleotides match TRBD1. The J segment lost 4 bases and the V segment lost 1 base, leaving 2 bases of the junction unmatched. Germline loops: CDR1 GTSNPN, CDR2 SVGIG (reference sequence). CDR3 length equals 13 residues. CDR3 DNA: TGTGCCTGGAGTGCAGGGGGCGGCACTGAAGCTTTCTTT. Amino acid sequence: CAWSAGGGTEAFF.

The chain carries TRBV5-1 and TRBJ1-4; D perhaps matches TRBD1 (5 bases). The CDR3 runs to 14 residues. The germline V and J ends were trimmed by 5 bases and 8 bases, with 16 bases remaining between them. Germline CDR1 reads SGHRS; CDR2 reads YFSETQ. The CDR3 DNA reads as TGCGCCAGCAGGTCAGACAGCAATGTCGAAAAACTGTTTTTT. Protein: CASRSDSNVEKLFF.

The rearrangement uses TRBV24-1 and TRBJ2-1, with 7 bases that match TRBD1. After removal of 3 bases from V and 7 bases from J, the junction contained 5 bases not matched to a gene. The CDR3 has 14 amino acids. Germline V gene sequence: CDR1 KGHDR, CDR2 SFDVKD. This chain's CDR3 is CATSDTGVGNEQFF. The CDR3 region has the DNA TGTGCCACCAGTGATACAGGGGTAGGAAATGAGCAGTTCTTC.

The chain couples TRBV13 to TRBJ2-2; D call uncertain. The ends were cut back, 4 bases at V and 0 bases at J, with 6 bases in the middle. Germline CDR1 PRHDT, CDR2 FYEKMQ (reference sequence). CDR3 length: 14 amino acids. CDR3 sequence: CASSSLTNTGELFF. The DNA of the CDR3 is TGTGCCAGCAGCTCCCTAACGAACACCGGGGAGCTGTTTTTT.

This clone occurred a few times. This chain joins TRBV6-5 and TRBJ1-6; the D gene is possibly TRBD1 (6 bases). This CDR3 has 14 residues. The germline V gene encodes CDR1 MNHEY and CDR2 SVGAGI. V lost 6 bases to trimming and J lost 8 bases, with 14 bases between them. CDR3 DNA sequence: TGTGCCAGCAGGTCGACAGGCGGCGATTCACCCCTCCACTTT. This sequence encodes CASRSTGGDSPLHF.